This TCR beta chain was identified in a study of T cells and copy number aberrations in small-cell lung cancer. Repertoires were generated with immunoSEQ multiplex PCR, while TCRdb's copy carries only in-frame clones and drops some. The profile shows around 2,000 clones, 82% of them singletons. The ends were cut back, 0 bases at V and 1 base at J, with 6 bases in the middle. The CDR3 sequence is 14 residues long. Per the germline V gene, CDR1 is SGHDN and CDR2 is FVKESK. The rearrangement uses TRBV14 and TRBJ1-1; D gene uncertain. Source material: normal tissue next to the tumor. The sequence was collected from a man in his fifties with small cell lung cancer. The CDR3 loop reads CASSQDPGNTEAFF. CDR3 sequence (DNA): TGTGCCAGCAGCCAAGATCCAGGGAACACTGAAGCTTTCTTT.